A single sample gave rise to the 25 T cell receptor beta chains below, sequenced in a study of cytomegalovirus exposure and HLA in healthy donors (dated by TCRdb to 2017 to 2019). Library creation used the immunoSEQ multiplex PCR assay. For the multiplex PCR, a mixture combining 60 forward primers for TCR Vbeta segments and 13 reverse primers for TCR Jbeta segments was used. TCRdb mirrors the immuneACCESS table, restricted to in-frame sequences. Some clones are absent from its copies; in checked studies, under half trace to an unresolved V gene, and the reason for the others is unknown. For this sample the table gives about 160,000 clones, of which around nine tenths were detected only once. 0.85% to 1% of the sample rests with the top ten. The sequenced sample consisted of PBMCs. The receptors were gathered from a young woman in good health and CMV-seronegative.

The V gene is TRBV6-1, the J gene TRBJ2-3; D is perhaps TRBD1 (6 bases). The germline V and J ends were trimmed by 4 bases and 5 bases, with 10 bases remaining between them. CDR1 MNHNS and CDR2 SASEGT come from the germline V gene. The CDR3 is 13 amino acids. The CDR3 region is CASSGRQVDTQYF. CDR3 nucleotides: TGTGCCAGCAGTGGTCGACAGGTAGATACGCAGTATTTT.

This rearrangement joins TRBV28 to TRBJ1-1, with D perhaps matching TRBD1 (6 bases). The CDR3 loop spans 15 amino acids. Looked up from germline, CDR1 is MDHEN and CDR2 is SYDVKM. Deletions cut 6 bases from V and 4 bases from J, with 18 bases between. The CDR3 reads CASRLPTGKSTEAFF. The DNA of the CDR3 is TGTGCCAGCAGGCTACCTACAGGGAAGAGCACTGAAGCTTTCTTT.

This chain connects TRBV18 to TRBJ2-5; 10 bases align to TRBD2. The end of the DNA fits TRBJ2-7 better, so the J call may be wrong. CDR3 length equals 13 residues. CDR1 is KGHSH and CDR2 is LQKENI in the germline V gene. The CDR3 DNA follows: TGTGCCAGCTCAGGTCAGCGGGAGGGCGAGCAGTACTTC. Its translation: CASSGQREGEQYF.

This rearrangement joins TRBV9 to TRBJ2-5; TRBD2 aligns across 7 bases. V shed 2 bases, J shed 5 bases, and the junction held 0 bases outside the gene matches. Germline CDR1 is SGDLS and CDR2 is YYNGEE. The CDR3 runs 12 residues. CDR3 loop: CASSVGGETQYF. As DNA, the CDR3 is TGTGCCAGCAGCGTGGGGGGGGAGACCCAGTACTTC. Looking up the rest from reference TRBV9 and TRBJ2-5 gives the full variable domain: DSGVTQTPKHLITATGQRVTLRCSPRSGDLSVYWYQQSLDQGLQFLIQYYNGEERAKGNILERFSAQQFPDLHSELNLSSLELGDSALYFCASSVGGETQYFGPGTRLLVL.

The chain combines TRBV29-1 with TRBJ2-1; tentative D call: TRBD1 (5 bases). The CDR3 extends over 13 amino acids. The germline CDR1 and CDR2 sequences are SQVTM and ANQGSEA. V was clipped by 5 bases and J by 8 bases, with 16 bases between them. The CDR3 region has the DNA TGCAGCGTTCACGGCCAAGGGGCCGATGAGCAGTTCTTC. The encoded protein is CSVHGQGADEQFF.

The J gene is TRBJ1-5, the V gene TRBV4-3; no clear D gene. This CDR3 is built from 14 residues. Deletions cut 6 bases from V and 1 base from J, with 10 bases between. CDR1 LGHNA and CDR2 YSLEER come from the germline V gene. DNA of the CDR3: TGCGCCAGCAGTAACGGGGTGAGCAATCAGCCCCAGCATTTT. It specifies CASSNGVSNQPQHF.

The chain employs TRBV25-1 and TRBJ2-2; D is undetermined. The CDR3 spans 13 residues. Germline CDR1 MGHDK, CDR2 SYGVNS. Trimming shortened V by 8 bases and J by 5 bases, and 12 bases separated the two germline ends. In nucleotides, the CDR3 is TGTGCCAGCTCGGGTGTGGGTACCGGGGAGCTGTTTTTT. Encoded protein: CASSGVGTGELFF.

CDR3 DNA: TGTGCCGGCACGACGACAGGGACCTGGGAGACCCAGTACTTC. Residues: CAGTTTGTWETQYF. The chain employs TRBV6-5 and TRBJ2-5; TRBD1 aligns across 7 bases. The length of the CDR3 is 14 residues. Germline values: CDR1 MNHEY, CDR2 SVGAGI. J was trimmed by 5 bases and V by 11 bases; bases with no gene match: 14.

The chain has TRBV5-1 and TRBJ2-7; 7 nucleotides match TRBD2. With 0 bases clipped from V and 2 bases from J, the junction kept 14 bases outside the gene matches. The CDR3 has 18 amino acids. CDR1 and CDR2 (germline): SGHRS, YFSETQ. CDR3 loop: CASSLANLAVAKTYEQYF. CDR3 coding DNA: TGCGCCAGCAGCTTGGCCAACCTAGCGGTAGCCAAAACCTACGAGCAGTACTTC.

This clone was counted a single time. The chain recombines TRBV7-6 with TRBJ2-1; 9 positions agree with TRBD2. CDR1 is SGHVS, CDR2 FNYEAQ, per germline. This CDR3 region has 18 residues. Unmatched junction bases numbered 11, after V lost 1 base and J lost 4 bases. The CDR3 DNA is TGTGCCAGCAGCTTAGTAGCGGCGGGGGGGCTCGGATACAATGAGCAGTTCTTC. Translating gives CASSLVAAGGLGYNEQFF.

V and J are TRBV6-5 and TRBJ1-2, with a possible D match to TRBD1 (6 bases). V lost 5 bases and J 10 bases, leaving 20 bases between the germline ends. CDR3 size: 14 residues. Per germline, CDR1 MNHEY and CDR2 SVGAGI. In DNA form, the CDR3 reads TGTGCCAGCAGTCGTGGGGGGGGCGTATTCGACTACACCTTC. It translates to CASSRGGGVFDYTF.

CDR3 nucleotides: TGTGCCAGCAGCGGAGACAGGATTCCGCACTATGGCTACACCTTC. Protein: CASSGDRIPHYGYTF. The chain joins TRBV9 to TRBJ1-2, with TRBD1 as a possible D gene (6 bases). In germline, CDR1 is SGDLS, CDR2 YYNGEE. CDR3 length: 15 amino acids. V shed 3 bases and J shed 3 bases, with 15 bases lying between them.

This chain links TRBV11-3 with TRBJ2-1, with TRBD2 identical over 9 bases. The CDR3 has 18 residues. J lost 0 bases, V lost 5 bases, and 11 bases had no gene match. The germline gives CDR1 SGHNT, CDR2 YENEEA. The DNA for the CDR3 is TGTGCCAGCAGCCCTAGGGCTAGCGGGAAACCCTCCTACAATGAGCAGTTCTTC. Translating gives CASSPRASGKPSYNEQFF.

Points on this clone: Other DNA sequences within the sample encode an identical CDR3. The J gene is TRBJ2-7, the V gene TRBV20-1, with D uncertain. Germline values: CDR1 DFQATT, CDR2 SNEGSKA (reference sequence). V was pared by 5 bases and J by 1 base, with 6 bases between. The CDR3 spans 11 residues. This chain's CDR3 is CSAPRSYEQYF. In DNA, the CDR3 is TGCAGTGCTCCCCGTTCCTACGAGCAGTACTTC.

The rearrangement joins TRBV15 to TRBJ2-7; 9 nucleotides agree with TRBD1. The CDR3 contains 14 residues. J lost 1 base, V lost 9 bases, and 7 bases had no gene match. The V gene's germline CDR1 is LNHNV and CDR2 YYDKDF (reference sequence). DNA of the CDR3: TGTGCCACAGCCGGGACAGGGTCGTCCTACGAGCAGTACTTC. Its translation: CATAGTGSSYEQYF.

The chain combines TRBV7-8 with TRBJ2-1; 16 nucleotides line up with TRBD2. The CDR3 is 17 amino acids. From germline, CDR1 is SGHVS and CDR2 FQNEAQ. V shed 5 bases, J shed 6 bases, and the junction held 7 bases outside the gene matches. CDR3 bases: TGTGCCAGCAGCCAGGGACTAGCGGGAGGGCCGAGCAATGAGCAGTTCTTC. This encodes CASSQGLAGGPSNEQFF.

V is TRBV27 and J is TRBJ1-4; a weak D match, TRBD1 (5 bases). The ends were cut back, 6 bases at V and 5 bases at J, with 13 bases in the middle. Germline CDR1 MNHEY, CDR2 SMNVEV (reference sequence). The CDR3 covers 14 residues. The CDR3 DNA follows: TGTGCCAGCAGGCGGGGCGGCGGCAATGAAAAACTGTTTTTT. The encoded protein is CASRRGGGNEKLFF.

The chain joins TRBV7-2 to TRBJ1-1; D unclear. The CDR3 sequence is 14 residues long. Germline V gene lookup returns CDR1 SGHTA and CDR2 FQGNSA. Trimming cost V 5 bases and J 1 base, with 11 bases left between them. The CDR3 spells CASSLAVGNTEAFF. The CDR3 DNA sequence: TGTGCCAGCAGCCTGGCGGTGGGGAACACTGAAGCTTTCTTT.

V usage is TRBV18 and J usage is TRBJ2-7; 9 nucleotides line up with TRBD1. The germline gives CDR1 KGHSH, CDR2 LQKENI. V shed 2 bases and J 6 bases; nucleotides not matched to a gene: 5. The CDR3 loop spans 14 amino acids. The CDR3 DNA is TGTGCCAGCTCACCAGGGACAGGGCAGGGCGAGCAGTACTTC. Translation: CASSPGTGQGEQYF.

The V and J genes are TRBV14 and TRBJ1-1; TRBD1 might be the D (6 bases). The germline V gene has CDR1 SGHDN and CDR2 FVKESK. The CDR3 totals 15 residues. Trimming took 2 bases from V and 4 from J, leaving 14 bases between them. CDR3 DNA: TGTGCCAGCAGCCAATATCAGGGGCAGGTCACTGAAGCTTTCTTT. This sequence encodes CASSQYQGQVTEAFF.

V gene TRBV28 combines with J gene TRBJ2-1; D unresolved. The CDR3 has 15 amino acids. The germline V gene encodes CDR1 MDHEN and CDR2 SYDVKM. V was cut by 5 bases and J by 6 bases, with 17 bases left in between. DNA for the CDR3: TGTGCCAGCAGTACACCGACATCTCCCATCAATGAGCAGTTCTTC. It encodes CASSTPTSPINEQFF.

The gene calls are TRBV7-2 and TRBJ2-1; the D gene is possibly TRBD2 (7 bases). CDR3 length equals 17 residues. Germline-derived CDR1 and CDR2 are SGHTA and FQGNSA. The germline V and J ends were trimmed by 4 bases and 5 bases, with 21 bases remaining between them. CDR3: CASSSSSGTGGHNEQFF. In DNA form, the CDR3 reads TGTGCCAGCAGCTCCAGCAGCGGGACGGGGGGCCACAATGAGCAGTTCTTC. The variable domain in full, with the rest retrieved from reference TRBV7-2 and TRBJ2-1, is GAGVSQSPSNKVTEKGKDVELRCDPISGHTALYWYRQSLGQGLEFLIYFQGNSAPDKSGLPSDRFSAERTGGSVSTLTIQRTQQEDSAVYLCASSSSSGTGGHNEQFFGPGTRLTVL.

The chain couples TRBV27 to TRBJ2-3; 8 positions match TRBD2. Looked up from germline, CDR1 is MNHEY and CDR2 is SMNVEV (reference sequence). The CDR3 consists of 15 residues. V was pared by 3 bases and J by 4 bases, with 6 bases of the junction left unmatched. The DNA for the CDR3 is TGTGCCAGCAGTTTTCGGACTAGCAGGTCAGATACGCAGTATTTT. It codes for CASSFRTSRSDTQYF.

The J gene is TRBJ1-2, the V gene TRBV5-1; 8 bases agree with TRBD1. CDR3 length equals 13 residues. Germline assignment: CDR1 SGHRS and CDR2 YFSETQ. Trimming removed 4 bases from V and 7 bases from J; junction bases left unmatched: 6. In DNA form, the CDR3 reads TGCGCCAGCAGCCTGACAGGGGCGCTTGGCTACACCTTC. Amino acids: CASSLTGALGYTF.

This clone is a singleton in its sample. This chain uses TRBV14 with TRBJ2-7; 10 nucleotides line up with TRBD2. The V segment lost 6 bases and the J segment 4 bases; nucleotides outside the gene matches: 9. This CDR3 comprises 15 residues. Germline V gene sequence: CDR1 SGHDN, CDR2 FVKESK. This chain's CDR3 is CASRPSGSLGYEQYF. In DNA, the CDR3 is TGTGCCAGCAGGCCTAGCGGGAGCTTGGGGTACGAGCAGTACTTC. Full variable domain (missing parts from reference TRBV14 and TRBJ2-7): EAGVTQFPSHSVIEKGQTVTLRCDPISGHDNLYWYRRVMGKEIKFLLHFVKESKQDESGMPNNRFLAERTGGTYSTLKVQPAELEDSGVYFCASRPSGSLGYEQYFGPGTRLTVT.